This T cell receptor beta chain was identified during a study of blood T cell repertoires in COVID-19. Study-level background: Italy, Spain and the United States were the sources of the convalescent and acute COVID-19 samples. PBMCs, B-cell-depleted T cells, or T cells provided the cDNA or gDNA that made up the material.

The table came from immunoSEQ multiplex PCR; TCRdb's copy has only in-frame clones and leaves some out. The sample lists 37,000 or so clones, roughly 90% occurring once. Per the germline V gene, CDR1 is LNHDA and CDR2 is SQIVND (reference sequence). The CDR3 has 16 amino acids. Germline trimming cut 1 base from V and 3 bases from J; bases unmatched to any gene: 6. This clone was seen once. The specimen was peripheral blood. The sequence came from a man between 65 and 79 years old with acute or convalescent COVID-19. The chain links TRBV19 to TRBJ2-5; 9 bases agree with TRBD1. The CDR3 loop reads CASSIAYRGREETQYF. The CDR3 nucleotides read TGTGCCAGTAGTATAGCCTACAGGGGGCGAGAAGAGACCCAGTACTTC. The whole variable domain, filled in from reference TRBV19 and TRBJ2-5, reads DGGITQSPKYLFRKEGQNVTLSCEQNLNHDAMYWYRQDPGQGLRLIYYSQIVNDFQKGDIAEGYSVSREKKESFPLTVTSAQKNPTAFYLCASSIAYRGREETQYFGPGTRLLVL.